This T cell receptor beta chain is drawn from a study of blood T cell repertoires in COVID-19. Study as a whole: Sites in the United States, Italy and Spain provided acute and convalescent COVID-19 samples.

Per the original data handling: Using reference gene primer amplification, nucleated cell counts were estimated. Measured with immunoSEQ multiplex PCR; TCRdb has only the in-frame clones, and not every one. V, J and clone size derive from that table, while D and trimming were established from the DNA sequence. The sample includes some 270,000 clones, approximately 89% seen only once; the top ten take about 4.6%. Germline V gives CDR1 GTSNPN, CDR2 SVGIG (reference sequence). The CDR3 consists of 12 residues. Losses at the gene ends were 7 bases for V and 8 bases for J; bases not matched to a gene: 10.

The V gene is TRBV30, the J gene TRBJ1-2, with 7 bases matching TRBD1. The sequence was collected from a woman in her thirties or forties who had recovered from COVID-19. The sample comprised peripheral blood. The CDR3 loop is CASTRDRGGYTF. In DNA form, the CDR3 reads TGTGCCTCAACCCGGGACAGAGGGGGCTACACCTTC.